This TCR beta chain derives from a study of beta chain features in type 1 diabetes. Whole-study findings and limits: Patients and controls would be equally affected if PCR favored shorter templates.

This clone was detected only a few times. No antigen is known for it. Only one heparinised blood draw was taken per donor, and its volume averaged about 116 mL. Sorted cells reached over 98% purity in every population. Every isolated RNA sample was fully reverse transcribed, so sequencing captured expressed TCRB transcripts. There were approximately 3.5 million reads on average in the naive, central memory and regulatory T cell samples. Only in-frame clones appear in the TCRdb table, and some are missing; sequencing was by immunoSEQ multiplex PCR. Of 60,000 or so clones in the sample, over 50% were seen once. Germline V lookup: CDR1 GTSNPN, CDR2 SVGIG (reference sequence). The CDR3 consists of 13 residues. V lost 0 bases to trimming and J lost 5 bases, with 10 bases between them.

Sequenced input: Tregs from blood. This TCR came from a woman in her late teens or twenties in good health. J is TRBJ2-5 and V is TRBV30; TRBD2 is a possible D gene (5 bases). The CDR3 region is CAWSVLGSETQYF. As DNA, the CDR3 is TGTGCCTGGAGTGTACTAGGGTCGGAGACCCAGTACTTC.